Shown below are 2 T cell receptor beta chains from a single sample sequenced in a study of T-cell reconstitution after alpha-beta-depleted transplantation in children. Researchers prepared the TCRbeta library using unique molecular identifiers, the study reports. MiXCR was run by TCRdb on the PCR reads, yielding one entry per CDR3 protein. The sample holds about 92,000 distinct CDR3 sequences, less than 15% seen once. The source material was PBMCs from the stem cell graft donor, sampled from the stem cell graft. The receptor set was obtained from a human donor who donated a stem cell graft to a child with inherited bone marrow failure.

This clonotype was detected ten times or more. This rearrangement joins TRBV12-3 or TRBV12-4 to TRBJ2-3; D remains unclear. The germline V and J ends were trimmed by 1 base and 7 bases, with 3 bases remaining between them. The CDR3 is made up of 11 amino acids. CDR3 sequence (DNA): TGTGCCAGCAGTTTAGGAAATACGCAGTATTTT. Translated, it gives CASSLGNTQYF.

This clonotype occurred many times. This sequence joins TRBV4-3 and TRBJ1-2, with 11 bases matching TRBD1. CDR1 is LGHNA, CDR2 YSLEER, per germline. CDR3 length: 17 residues. The junction had 8 bases not matched to a gene; V was cut back by 1 base and J by 4 bases. The CDR3 DNA is TGCGCCAGCAGCCAAGCATTTGGACAGGGGGCGAGCTATGGCTACACCTTC. The encoded protein is CASSQAFGQGASYGYTF.